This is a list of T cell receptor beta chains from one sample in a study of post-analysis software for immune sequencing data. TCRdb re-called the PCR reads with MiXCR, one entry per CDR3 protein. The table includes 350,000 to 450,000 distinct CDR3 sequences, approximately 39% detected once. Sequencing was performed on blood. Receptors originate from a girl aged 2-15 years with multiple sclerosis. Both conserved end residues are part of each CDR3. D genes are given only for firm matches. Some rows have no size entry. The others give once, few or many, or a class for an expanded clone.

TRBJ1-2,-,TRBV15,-,CATSRERGTGCTF,TGTGCCACCAGCAGAGAGCGGGGGACGGGTTGCACCTTC
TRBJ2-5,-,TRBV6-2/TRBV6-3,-,CASSYEGLKAETQYF,TGTGCCAGCAGTTACGAGGGGCTAAAGGCAGAGACCCAGTACTTC
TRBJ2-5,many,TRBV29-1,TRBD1,CSALSPGQGAGETQYF,TGCAGCGCCCTGTCCCCGGGACAGGGGGCAGGAGAGACCCAGTACTTC
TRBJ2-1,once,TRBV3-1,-,CASSPQWRGINEQFF,TGTGCCAGCAGCCCTCAGTGGAGGGGCATCAATGAGCAGTTCTTC
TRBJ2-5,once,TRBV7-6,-,CASSPTFRETQYF,TGTGCCAGCAGCCCCACTTTTCGAGAGACCCAGTACTTC
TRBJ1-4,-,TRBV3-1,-,CASRGTALSNEKLFF,TGTGCCAGCAGGGGGACCGCGCTTTCTAATGAAAAACTGTTTTTT
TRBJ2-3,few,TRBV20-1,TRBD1,CSAIRTGFGTDTQYF,TGCAGTGCTATAAGGACAGGGTTTGGCACAGATACGCAGTATTTT
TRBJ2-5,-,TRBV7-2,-,CASSLQGSTAETQYF,TGTGCCAGCAGCTTACAGGGCTCGACGGCGGAGACCCAGTACTTC
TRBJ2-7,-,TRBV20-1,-,CSARDWDQSSYEQYF,TGCAGTGCTAGAGATTGGGACCAGAGCTCCTACGAGCAGTACTTC
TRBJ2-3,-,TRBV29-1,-,CSLWRGSDTQYF,TGCAGCCTGTGGAGGGGTTCAGATACGCAGTATTTT
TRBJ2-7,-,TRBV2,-,CASSETETRQGGYEQYF,TGTGCCAGCAGTGAAACCGAAACAAGACAGGGAGGCTACGAGCAGTACTTC
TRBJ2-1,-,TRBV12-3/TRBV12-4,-,CASRSNQLGTYNEQFF,TGTGCCAGCAGATCCAATCAGCTGGGAACCTATAATGAGCAGTTCTTC
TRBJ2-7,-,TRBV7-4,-,CATQTGGAYEQYF,TGTGCCACCCAGACAGGTGGTGCCTACGAGCAGTACTTC
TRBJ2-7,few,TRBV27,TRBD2,CASSPSGVDEQYF,TGTGCCAGCAGTCCTAGCGGTGTCGACGAGCAGTACTTC
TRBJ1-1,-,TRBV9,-,CASSSLLGQGEAFF,TGTGCCAGCAGTTCGCTCCTAGGACAAGGCGAAGCTTTCTTT
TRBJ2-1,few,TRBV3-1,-,CASSQGLGGEQFF,TGTGCCAGCAGCCAAGGCCTGGGAGGAGAGCAGTTCTTC
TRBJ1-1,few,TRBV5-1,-,CASSLVTHTEAFF,TGCGCCAGCAGCTTGGTAACTCACACTGAAGCTTTCTTT
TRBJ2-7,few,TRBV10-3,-,CAISESRDKQYF,TGTGCCATCAGTGAATCTAGGGATAAGCAGTACTTC
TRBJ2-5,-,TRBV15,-,CATSGGTRRETQYF,TGTGCCACCAGCGGAGGGACCAGACGAGAGACCCAGTACTTC
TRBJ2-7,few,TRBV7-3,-,CASSMGLSYEQYF,TGTGCCAGCAGCATGGGACTCTCCTACGAGCAGTACTTC
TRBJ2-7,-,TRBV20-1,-,CSARAPVGIYEQYF,TGCAGTGCTAGAGCCCCGGTAGGGATTTACGAGCAGTACTTC
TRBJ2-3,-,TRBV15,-,CATSERNGGQVADTQYF,TGTGCCACCAGCGAGCGAAACGGGGGCCAGGTTGCAGATACGCAGTATTTT
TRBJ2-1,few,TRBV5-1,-,CASSEQAGPLYEQFF,TGCGCCAGCAGCGAGCAAGCGGGTCCCCTCTATGAGCAGTTCTTC